This is a list of T cell receptor beta chains from one sample in a study of CD8+ T cells in alopecia areata. Method: immunoSEQ multiplex PCR; TCRdb's copy keeps in-frame clones and lacks some. The sample consists of 9,500 to 15,000 clones, 50% to 70% of them appearing once. Sequenced material: skin. The source is a human donor with alopecia areata. CDR3s include the opening cysteine and the closing phenylalanine or tryptophan. Fields, in order: V gene, J gene, clone size, D gene, CDR3 protein, CDR3 DNA. The D gene is left open where the match is weak. Part of the rows lack a size; the others show once, few, many or a class for expanded clones.

TRBV19	TRBJ1-4	-	-	CASSAYSGPNEKLFF	TGTGCCAGTAGTGCATACAGCGGACCTAATGAAAAACTGTTTTTT
TRBV7-6	TRBJ1-4	-	TRBD1	CASSSTGGQGFEKLFF	TGTGCCAGCAGCTCCACCGGGGGACAGGGTTTTGAAAAACTGTTTTTT
TRBV29-1	TRBJ2-5	-	-	CSVESGEGTGETQYF	TGCAGCGTTGAAAGTGGTGAGGGGACCGGAGAGACCCAGTACTTC
TRBV5-1	TRBJ2-3	-	TRBD1	CASSWTGTSTDTQYF	TGCGCCAGCAGCTGGACAGGGACTAGCACAGATACGCAGTATTTT
TRBV5-6	TRBJ1-1	-	TRBD1	CASSPIDDRDGAFF	TGTGCCAGCAGCCCTATAGACGACAGGGACGGAGCTTTCTTT
TRBV30	TRBJ1-1	-	-	CAWGPGKGMNTEAFF	TGTGCCTGGGGTCCTGGGAAAGGAATGAACACTGAAGCTTTCTTT
TRBV10-2	TRBJ2-2	-	TRBD2	CASSAGGWENTGELFF	TGCGCCAGCAGTGCCGGGGGGTGGGAGAACACCGGGGAGCTGTTTTTT
TRBV2	TRBJ2-5	once	-	CASSEAVSGGGFETQYF	TGTGCCAGCAGTGAAGCTGTTTCGGGAGGGGGCTTTGAGACCCAGTACTTC
TRBV7-6	TRBJ2-4	-	-	CASTQTALAKNIQYF	TGTGCCAGCACCCAGACAGCACTAGCCAAAAACATTCAGTACTTC
TRBV6-5	TRBJ2-7	medium-sized	TRBD2	CASNRFSGSSYEQYF	TGTGCCAGCAATCGATTTAGCGGGAGCTCCTACGAGCAGTACTTC
TRBV7-3	TRBJ2-1	few	-	CASSPHLGAGDNEQFF	TGTGCCAGCAGCCCTCACCTGGGGGCTGGAGACAATGAGCAGTTCTTC
TRBV27	TRBJ2-2	-	TRBD2	CASSSKAGGLRIGELFF	TGTGCCAGCAGTTCAAAAGCGGGGGGGTTGCGGATCGGGGAGCTGTTTTTT
TRBV2	TRBJ2-2	-	TRBD1	CASSAWDRYTGELFF	TGTGCCAGCAGTGCTTGGGACAGGTACACCGGGGAGCTGTTTTTT
TRBV7-2	TRBJ2-1	few	-	CASSLTNGGYNEQFF	TGTGCCAGCAGCTTAACAAACGGGGGTTACAATGAGCAGTTCTTC
TRBV4-2	TRBJ2-2	-	TRBD1	CASSFYRGTGELFF	TGTGCCAGCAGCTTTTACAGGGGGACCGGGGAGCTGTTTTTT
TRBV6-5	TRBJ2-1	few	TRBD2	CASSTIAGWVNEQFF	TGTGCCAGCAGTACCATAGCGGGGTGGGTTAATGAGCAGTTCTTC
TRBV5-1	TRBJ2-2	-	TRBD1	CASSPYSGTGNTGELFF	TGCGCCAGCAGCCCGTACTCCGGGACAGGGAACACCGGGGAGCTGTTTTTT
TRBV12-5	TRBJ2-2	medium-sized	-	CASGLVDRSPGELFF	TGTGCTAGTGGTTTGGTGGACCGATCCCCCGGGGAGCTGTTTTTT
TRBV11-2	TRBJ1-4	-	TRBD1	CASSLGQGAFVEKLFF	TGTGCCAGCAGCTTGGGACAGGGGGCATTCGTGGAAAAACTGTTTTTT
TRBV6-5	TRBJ2-3	-	-	CATGGQLTDTQYF	TGTGCCACGGGGGGCCAGCTCACAGATACGCAGTATTTT
TRBV7-2	TRBJ2-7	-	TRBD2	CASSLGPSGPYEQYF	TGTGCCAGCAGCTTAGGGCCTAGCGGGCCCTACGAGCAGTACTTC
TRBV29-1	TRBJ2-3	-	-	CSDRQSTDTQYF	TGCAGCGATCGACAGAGCACAGATACGCAGTATTTT
TRBV30	TRBJ1-5	-	TRBD1	CAWGRDSNQPQHF	TGTGCCTGGGGCCGGGACAGTAATCAGCCCCAGCATTTT
TRBV7-2	TRBJ2-3	-	-	CASSRGHSTDTQYF	TGTGCCAGCAGCCGCGGTCACAGCACAGATACGCAGTATTTT
TRBV11-2	TRBJ2-2	-	-	CASSHEQGGRGDTGELFF	TGTGCCAGCAGCCACGAGCAGGGCGGCAGGGGGGACACCGGGGAGCTGTTTTTT
TRBV29-1	TRBJ2-1	few	TRBD2	CSVTGTSGYNEQFF	TGCAGCGTTACCGGGACTAGCGGGTACAATGAGCAGTTCTTC
TRBV2	TRBJ2-5	-	TRBD1	CASREQGQPQYF	TGTGCCAGCAGGGAACAGGGACAGCCCCAGTACTTC
TRBV9	TRBJ1-3	once	-	CASSVDGNTIYF	TGTGCCAGCAGCGTCGATGGAAACACCATATATTTT
TRBV28	TRBJ2-7	-	TRBD1	CASSSTLRDRGSYEQYF	TGTGCCAGCAGTTCTACCTTGAGGGACAGGGGCTCCTACGAGCAGTACTTC
TRBV6-7	TRBJ2-3	-	TRBD2	CASRLTSGGLNTQYF	TGTGCCAGCAGGCTGACTAGCGGGGGGCTCAATACGCAGTATTTT
TRBV7-8	TRBJ2-7	-	-	CASSLVGDLPDEQYF	TGTGCCAGCAGCTTAGTTGGGGACCTTCCGGACGAGCAGTACTTC
TRBV4-3	TRBJ2-1	-	-	CASSQEGPPSSYNEQFF	TGCGCCAGCAGCCAAGAAGGACCGCCGAGCTCCTACAATGAGCAGTTCTTC
TRBV27	TRBJ2-7	few	TRBD2	CASSRGTSGDYEQYF	TGTGCCAGCAGTAGAGGGACTAGCGGGGACTACGAGCAGTACTTC
TRBV7-3	TRBJ1-1	once	-	CASRGGSATEAFF	TGTGCCAGCCGTGGGGGGTCGGCCACTGAAGCTTTCTTT
TRBV6-1	TRBJ2-2	-	-	CASSEATELTGELFF	TGTGCCAGCAGTGAAGCGACAGAGCTCACCGGGGAGCTGTTTTTT
TRBV28	TRBJ2-3	once	-	CASSSQGTSSRDTQYF	TGTGCCAGCAGTTCCCAGGGGACGAGCAGTCGAGATACGCAGTATTTT
TRBV4-1	TRBJ2-2	large	-	CASSQRQPNTGELFF	TGCGCCAGCAGCCAAAGACAGCCCAACACCGGGGAGCTGTTTTTT
TRBV7-9	TRBJ2-5	-	TRBD2	CASSSRLAGGRTEETQYF	TGTGCCAGCAGCTCTAGACTAGCGGGGGGCCGAACCGAAGAGACCCAGTACTTC
TRBV6-5	TRBJ1-2	-	TRBD1	CASSNWDSPNYGYTF	TGTGCCAGCAGCAACTGGGACAGTCCTAACTATGGCTACACCTTC
TRBV9	TRBJ2-5	few	TRBD2	CASSGAQGGTQYF	TGTGCCAGTAGCGGGGCCCAAGGGGGGACCCAGTACTTC
TRBV5-1	TRBJ2-1	-	TRBD2	CASSTARGRARNEQFF	TGCGCCAGCAGCACCGCCCGCGGGAGGGCCAGAAATGAGCAGTTCTTC